Listed here are 16 T cell receptor beta chains from one sample, sequenced in a study of OX40 agonist ivuxolimab in advanced cancers. Sequencing used immunoSEQ multiplex PCR; TCRdb keeps in-frame clones, though not all of them. The sample contains tens of thousands of clones, roughly 90% of which appear only once. The sequencing here drew on CD4+ or CD8+ T cells sorted from blood, taken in a trial of the OX40 agonist ivuxolimab. These receptors all stem from an adult with an advanced solid tumor such as melanoma, head and neck, liver or kidney cancer.

This clone was recorded only once. V gene TRBV18 combines with J gene TRBJ1-3; the match to TRBD1 covers 9 bases. CDR1 and CDR2 from the germline V gene are KGHSH and LQKENI. The CDR3 is made up of 17 amino acids. V trimming: 2 bases; J trimming: 0 bases; junction bases outside the gene matches: 5. CDR3 amino acids: CASSPGQGLHSGNTIYF. DNA of the CDR3: TGTGCCAGCTCACCAGGACAGGGGCTCCACTCTGGAAACACCATATATTTT.

The CDR3 DNA sequence: TGCGCCAGCAGTGAGTCGGCCGGATACAATGAGCAGTTCTTC. Translating gives CASSESAGYNEQFF. The rearrangement joins TRBV10-1 to TRBJ2-1; unclear D gene. Germline values: CDR1 WNHNN, CDR2 SYGVQD (reference sequence). The CDR3 runs to 14 residues. The V gene lost 0 bases and the J gene lost 4 bases, with 7 bases spanning the gap.

The chain recombines TRBV7-3 with TRBJ2-1; 11 bases map to TRBD2. This CDR3 has 14 amino acids. The germline V gene encodes CDR1 SGHTA and CDR2 FQGTGA. After removal of 5 bases from V and 9 bases from J, the junction contained 6 bases not matched to a gene. Written as DNA, the CDR3 is TGTGCCAGCAGCCATAGCGGGAGGGGTAGTGAGCAGTTCTTC. Translation: CASSHSGRGSEQFF.

There are a few counts of this clone. V gene TRBV5-1 combines with J gene TRBJ1-2; 10 bases are shared with TRBD1. The CDR3 totals 14 residues. CDR1 is SGHRS and CDR2 is YFSETQ in the germline V gene. The junction had 6 bases not matched to a gene; V was cut back by 3 bases and J by 7 bases. Here the CDR3 reads CASSSGQGYGGYTF. The CDR3 DNA sequence: TGCGCCAGCAGCTCGGGACAGGGGTATGGTGGCTACACCTTC. The full variable domain, its missing parts supplied by reference TRBV5-1 and TRBJ1-2, is KAGVTQTPRYLIKTRGQQVTLSCSPISGHRSVSWYQQTPGQGLQFLFEYFSETQRNKGNFPGRFSGRQFSNSRSEMNVSTLELGDSALYLCASSSGQGYGGYTFGSGTRLTVV.

In its sample, this clone was seen once. The chain uses TRBV29-1 and TRBJ2-3; D gene uncertain. The V gene's germline CDR1 is SQVTM and CDR2 ANQGSEA. This CDR3 is built from 14 residues. V was pared by 3 bases and J by 6 bases, with 16 bases between. This chain's CDR3 is CSVEGSVQADTQYF. CDR3 sequence (DNA): TGCAGCGTTGAGGGCTCCGTCCAAGCGGATACGCAGTATTTT.

The chain combines TRBV28 with TRBJ1-1, with 7 nucleotides matching TRBD1. J gave up 9 bases and V 3 bases, and 4 bases lay outside the gene matches. Germline CDR1 MDHEN, CDR2 SYDVKM. CDR3 length equals 12 residues. The CDR3 region is CASSFGQAKAFF. The CDR3 region has the DNA TGTGCCAGCAGTTTTGGACAGGCGAAAGCTTTCTTT.

The rearrangement links TRBV5-1 to TRBJ2-5; D gene uncertain. CDR3 length: 15 residues. Germline loops: CDR1 SGHRS, CDR2 YFSETQ. The V gene lost 4 bases and the J gene lost 4 bases, with 17 bases spanning the gap. In DNA, the CDR3 is TGCGCCAGCAGCGATGCAACCTCCCCCCCAGAGACCCAGTACTTC. It yields the protein CASSDATSPPETQYF.

This clone turned up a few times. The chain combines TRBV30 with TRBJ2-5; tentatively, D is TRBD2 (5 bases). Germline assignment: CDR1 GTSNPN and CDR2 SVGIG (reference sequence). The CDR3 loop spans 12 amino acids. V lost 5 bases and J lost 5, with 12 bases in between. The DNA for the CDR3 is TGTGCCTGGGACGCCGGGGTGGAGACCCAGTACTTC. Translating gives CAWDAGVETQYF.

This sequence joins TRBV19 and TRBJ1-5; 7 nucleotides agree with TRBD1. CDR3 length: 14 amino acids. J gave up 1 base and V 7 bases, and 4 bases lay outside the gene matches. The germline gives CDR1 LNHDA, CDR2 SQIVND (reference sequence). The CDR3, as DNA: TGTGCCAGTATAGCCAGGGGGAGCAATCAGCCCCAGCATTTT. It codes for CASIARGSNQPQHF.

The J gene is TRBJ1-2, the V gene TRBV5-1, with D possibly matching TRBD1 (5 bases). V was pared by 0 bases and J by 4 bases, with 13 bases between. This CDR3 has 15 amino acids. The V gene's germline CDR1 is SGHRS and CDR2 YFSETQ. CDR3 sequence (DNA): TGCGCCAGCAGCTTGGGGTGGGGGAAAGGCTATGGCTACACCTTC. Protein: CASSLGWGKGYGYTF. Complete variable domain (other parts from reference TRBV5-1 and TRBJ1-2): KAGVTQTPRYLIKTRGQQVTLSCSPISGHRSVSWYQQTPGQGLQFLFEYFSETQRNKGNFPGRFSGRQFSNSRSEMNVSTLELGDSALYLCASSLGWGKGYGYTFGSGTRLTVV.

CDR3: CASTLSGGLFHEQFF. The CDR3 DNA reads as TGTGCCAGTACACTATCGGGGGGGCTTTTCCATGAGCAGTTCTTC. The chain recombines TRBV19 with TRBJ2-1, with 8 bases aligning to TRBD2. Per the germline V gene, CDR1 is LNHDA and CDR2 is SQIVND (reference sequence). Trimming at V came to 7 bases and at J to 8 bases, leaving 13 bases not matched to a gene. The CDR3 has 15 residues.

The chain combines TRBV6-5 with TRBJ2-7; D gene ambiguous. Looked up from germline, CDR1 is MNHEY and CDR2 is SVGAGI. The V gene lost 5 bases and the J gene lost 1 base, with 15 bases spanning the gap. This CDR3 spans 15 amino acids. CDR3 nucleotides: TGTGCCAGCAGTGGGTCGGCGGCCGTTTCCTACGAGCAGTACTTC. Encoded protein: CASSGSAAVSYEQYF.

Written as DNA, the CDR3 is TGTGCCAGACAGACTAGCGGGGGGGGCAGAGATACGCAGTATTTT. This sequence encodes CARQTSGGGRDTQYF. This chain joins TRBV2 and TRBJ2-3, with 14 nucleotides matching TRBD2. Germline loops: CDR1 SNHLY, CDR2 FYNNEI. V shed 9 bases, J shed 5 bases, and the junction held 7 bases outside the gene matches. This CDR3 is 15 amino acids long.

The chain employs TRBV30 and TRBJ2-7; D remains ambiguous. V was clipped by 5 bases and J by 2 bases, with 10 bases between them. The CDR3 has 12 amino acids. Germline lookup yields CDR1 GTSNPN and CDR2 SVGIG (reference sequence). CDR3 region: CAWGLWAYEQYF. CDR3 nucleotide sequence: TGTGCCTGGGGTCTATGGGCCTACGAGCAGTACTTC.

The chain is built from TRBV6-5 and TRBJ2-7, with a possible D match to TRBD2 (7 bases). V was cut by 11 bases and J by 2 bases, with 16 bases left in between. CDR1 is MNHEY, CDR2 SVGAGI, per germline. The CDR3 spans 13 residues. The CDR3 DNA reads as TGTGCCGCAAAAGGGGGGGGCCCCTACGAGCAGTACTTC. Translated, it gives CAAKGGGPYEQYF.

The gene calls are TRBV6-5 and TRBJ2-2; maybe TRBD2 (5 bases). The V end lost 6 bases, the J end lost 0 bases, and 11 bases lay between the germline ends. Looked up from germline, CDR1 is MNHEY and CDR2 is SVGAGI. This CDR3 comprises 15 residues. CDR3 coding DNA: TGTGCCAGCAGCCGGGGAAGCGCGAACACCGGGGAGCTGTTTTTT. Protein sequence: CASSRGSANTGELFF.